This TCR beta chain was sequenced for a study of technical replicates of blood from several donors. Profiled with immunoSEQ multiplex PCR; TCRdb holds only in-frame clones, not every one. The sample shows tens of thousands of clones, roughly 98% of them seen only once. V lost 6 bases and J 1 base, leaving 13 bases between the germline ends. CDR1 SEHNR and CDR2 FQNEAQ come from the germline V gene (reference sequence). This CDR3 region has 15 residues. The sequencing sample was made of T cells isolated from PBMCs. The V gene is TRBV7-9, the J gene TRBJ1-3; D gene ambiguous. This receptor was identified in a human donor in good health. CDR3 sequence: CASSRIGLSGNTIYF. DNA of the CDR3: TGTGCCAGCAGTCGAATCGGGTTATCTGGAAACACCATATATTTT. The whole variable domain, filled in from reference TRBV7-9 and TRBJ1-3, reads DTGVSQNPRHKITKRGQNVTFRCDPISEHNRLYWYRQTLGQGPEFLTYFQNEAQLEKSRLLSDRFSAERPKGSFSTLEIQRTEQGDSAMYLCASSRIGLSGNTIYFGEGSWLTVV.